Each of the 13 T cell receptor beta chains below was sequenced from the same sample in a study of T cells in Graves' hyperthyroidism and ophthalmopathy. Amplified TCR beta CDR3 regions derived from RNA transcripts. During a first-round RT-PCR of the TCR CDR3, the HTBI primer set was used. TCRdb redid the calling of the multiplex PCR reads with MiXCR, one entry per CDR3 protein. In the table there are 450,000 to 550,000 distinct CDR3 sequences, approximately 25% of which are singletons. Sequencing input: blood. All receptors come from a woman aged 25 to 39 with Graves' ophthalmopathy.

This clonotype was recorded many times. One base away lies a much larger clone, so this may be a sequencing read error. The chain combines TRBV6-1 with TRBJ1-1; D might be TRBD1 (6 bases). Germline-derived CDR1 and CDR2 are MNHNS and SASEGT. This CDR3 has 15 amino acids. The CDR3 DNA reads TGTGCCAGCAGTGAACATGGGGGGCAGGGCACTAAAGCTTTCTTT. Its protein product is CASSEHGGQGTKAFF.

This clonotype was observed many times. The chain employs TRBV18 and TRBJ1-5; D gene uncertain. This CDR3 has 16 amino acids. CDR1 KGHSH and CDR2 LQKENI come from the germline V gene. V was shortened by 6 bases and J by 1 base, with 16 bases between the two germline ends. CDR3 loop: CASSSEVGSSNQPQHF. Written as DNA, the CDR3 is TGTGCCAGCTCTTCAGAGGTTGGTTCAAGCAATCAGCCCCAGCATTTT.

As concerns this clonotype: This may be a read error: a much more frequent sequence differs by one nucleotide. The CDR3 carries no conserved terminal phenylalanine or tryptophan, so it likely arises from a read error. The chain is built from TRBV3-1 and TRBJ1-2; D unclear. Germline CDR1 and CDR2: LGHDT and YNNKEL (reference sequence). The CDR3 spans 13 residues. V was cut by 5 bases and J by 1 base, with 8 bases left in between. The CDR3 DNA reads TGTGCCAGCAGCGCCCGGGATAACTATGGCTACACCTAC. It codes for CASSARDNYGYTY.

This chain joins TRBV10-2 and TRBJ2-2; no definite D call. The CDR3 loop spans 12 amino acids. V gave up 11 bases and J gave up 5 bases, with 12 bases separating them. Looked up from germline, CDR1 is WSHSY and CDR2 is SAAADI. CDR3 sequence reads: CACTRDTGELFF. The CDR3 nucleotides are TGCGCCTGCACCCGAGATACCGGGGAGCTGTTTTTT.

This clonotype was picked up a small number of times. The chain has TRBV5-6 and TRBJ1-5; D may be TRBD1 (6 bases). This CDR3 has 15 residues. From germline, CDR1 is SGHDT and CDR2 YYEEEE. V gave up 1 base and J gave up 2 bases, with 10 bases separating them. The CDR3 here is CASSLFRGGNQPQHF. The CDR3 DNA follows: TGTGCCAGCAGCTTGTTCAGGGGCGGCAATCAGCCCCAGCATTTT.

This clonotype has just a few counts. The chain employs TRBV5-1 and TRBJ1-1; maybe TRBD1 (5 bases). The germline CDR1 and CDR2 sequences are SGHRS and YFSETQ. The CDR3 loop spans 18 amino acids. The V end lost 4 bases, the J end lost 0 bases, and 22 bases lay between the germline ends. The CDR3 nucleotides are TGCGCCAGCAGCCAGGGACTGGTTGATTCGCCTATGAACACTGAAGCTTTCTTT. Amino acid sequence: CASSQGLVDSPMNTEAFF.

This clonotype has a count of ten or more. The V and J genes are TRBV15 and TRBJ1-2; perhaps TRBD1 as D (5 bases). This CDR3 has 13 amino acids. V was cut by 3 bases and J by 5 bases, with 10 bases left in between. Germline V CDR1 and CDR2: LNHNV, YYDKDF (reference sequence). The CDR3 DNA follows: TGTGCCACCAGCAGGGACACCGCGTATGGCTACACCTTC. Translated: CATSRDTAYGYTF.

The sample holds many counts of this clonotype. The rearrangement links TRBV27 to TRBJ2-2, with D maybe TRBD1 (6 bases). Trimming cost V 4 bases and J 3 bases, with 9 bases left between them. Germline-derived CDR1 and CDR2 are MNHEY and SMNVEV (reference sequence). This CDR3 is 14 amino acids long. For the CDR3, the DNA is TGTGCCAGCAGTTCGTCAGGGGACACCGGGGAGCTGTTTTTT. It translates to CASSSSGDTGELFF.

About this clonotype: The junction differs from germline at one of its ends, possibly a read error. The chain carries TRBV7-3 and TRBJ1-1, with D possibly matching TRBD1 (6 bases). This CDR3 comprises 15 residues. Germline V gene lookup returns CDR1 SGHTA and CDR2 FQGTGA. This chain's CDR3 is CASSLEGLGGTDAFF. CDR3 coding DNA: TGTGCCAGCAGCTTAGAAGGGTTGGGGGGCACTGATGCTTTCTTT. The full variable domain, rest sourced from reference TRBV7-3 and TRBJ1-1, is GAGVSQTPSNKVTEKGKYVELRCDPISGHTALYWYRQSLGQGPEFLIYFQGTGAADDSGLPNDRFFAVRPEGSVSTLKIQRTERGDSAVYLCASSLEGLGGTDAFFGQGTRLTVV.

This clonotype appeared once. The chain joins TRBV9 to TRBJ1-1; perhaps TRBD1 as D (6 bases). The CDR3 length is 15 residues. The V end lost 2 bases, the J end lost 0 bases, and 11 bases lay between the germline ends. Germline-derived CDR1 and CDR2 are SGDLS and YYNGEE. The CDR3 DNA sequence: TGTGCCAGCAGCGTCGAACAGGGAATGAACACTGAAGCTTTCTTT. Protein: CASSVEQGMNTEAFF.

This clonotype was detected ten times or more. This chain connects TRBV30 to TRBJ2-5, with 7 positions matching TRBD1. The germline gives CDR1 GTSNPN, CDR2 SVGIG (reference sequence). With 2 bases clipped from V and 4 bases from J, the junction kept 4 bases outside the gene matches. The CDR3 has 13 residues. CDR3: CAWSQGGAETQYF. The CDR3 region has the DNA TGTGCCTGGAGTCAAGGGGGCGCAGAGACCCAGTACTTC.

Ten or more counts support this clonotype. CDR3 DNA: TGTGCCAGCAGCTCACCCAGGACAGGGGGGGAAGAGACCCAGTACTTC. As protein: CASSSPRTGGEETQYF. The chain links TRBV11-2 to TRBJ2-5, with 10 bases that match TRBD1. The CDR3 contains 16 residues. CDR1 and CDR2 from the germline V gene are SGHAT and FQNNGV. The trim removed 4 bases at V and 3 bases at J, leaving 8 bases unmatched.

The J gene is TRBJ1-3, the V gene TRBV28, with 7 bases matching TRBD1. The CDR3 is 15 amino acids. Germline V gene data show CDR1 as MDHEN and CDR2 as SYDVKM. The V segment lost 7 bases and the J segment 0 bases; nucleotides outside the gene matches: 6. The DNA for the CDR3 is TGTGCCAGCACTCGTACAGGGGACTCTGGAAACACCATATATTTT. The encoded protein is CASTRTGDSGNTIYF.